Here is one TCR beta chain with its context. CDR1 is MNHEY, CDR2 SVGAGI, per germline. Trimming took 7 bases from V and 4 from J, leaving 19 bases between them. CDR3 length equals 15 residues. These data belong to a study of T-cell memory formation after mild COVID-19. TCRdb passed the 5' RACE reads through MiXCR, listing each CDR3 protein once. The sample carries 210,000 or so distinct CDR3 sequences, about 16% recorded once. The rearrangement uses TRBV6-5 and TRBJ1-1; D is undetermined. The receptor was isolated from an adult woman who had mild COVID-19 (a few samples of this study predate the infection). Cell type and time point are not known. Sequences were obtained from PBMCs or a T cell subset sorted from them (not recorded which). DNA of the CDR3: TGTGCCAGCAACACGGACTGGGGAAGGTCCACTGAAGCTTTCTTT. Translation: CASNTDWGRSTEAFF.